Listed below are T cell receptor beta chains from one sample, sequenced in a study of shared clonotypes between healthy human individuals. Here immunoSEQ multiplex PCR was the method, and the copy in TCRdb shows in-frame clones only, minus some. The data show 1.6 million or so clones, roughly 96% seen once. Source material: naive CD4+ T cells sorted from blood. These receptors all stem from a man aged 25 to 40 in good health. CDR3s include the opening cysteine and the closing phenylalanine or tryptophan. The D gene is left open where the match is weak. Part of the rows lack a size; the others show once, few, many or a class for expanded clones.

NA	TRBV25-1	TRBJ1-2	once	CASRASEGRHSTYGYTF	TGTGCCAGCAGGGCTTCCGAGGGCAGACACAGCACCTATGGCTACACCTTC
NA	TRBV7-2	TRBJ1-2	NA	CASSFRGDYGYTF	TGTGCCAGCAGCTTCAGGGGCGACTATGGCTACACCTTC
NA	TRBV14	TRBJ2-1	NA	CASSPLWGLSYNEQFF	TGTGCCAGCAGCCCGCTATGGGGGCTATCCTACAATGAGCAGTTCTTC
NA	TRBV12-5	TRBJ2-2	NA	CASGPNGSGARAGELFF	TGTGCTAGTGGCCCTAACGGGTCCGGGGCTCGGGCCGGGGAGCTGTTTTTT
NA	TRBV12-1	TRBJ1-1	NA	CASSLCEGGNTEAFF	TGTGCCAGCAGCCTTTGCGAGGGGGGGAACACTGAAGCTTTCTTT
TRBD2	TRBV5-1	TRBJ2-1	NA	CASSLRPQGLAGVINNEQFF	TGCGCCAGCAGCTTGAGACCCCAGGGGCTAGCGGGAGTTATCAACAATGAGCAGTTCTTC
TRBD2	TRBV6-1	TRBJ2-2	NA	CASSARLAGPAGNTGELFF	TGTGCCAGCAGTGCCCGACTAGCGGGCCCCGCCGGCAACACCGGGGAGCTGTTTTTT
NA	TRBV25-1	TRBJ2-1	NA	CASSDNYNEQFF	TGTGCCAGCAGTGATAACTACAATGAGCAGTTCTTC
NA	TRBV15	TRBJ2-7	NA	CATSSPPGGTGIDYEQYF	TGTGCCACCAGCAGTCCCCCGGGGGGGACAGGGATCGACTACGAGCAGTACTTC
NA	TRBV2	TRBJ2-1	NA	CASSPPWGSYNEQFF	TGTGCCAGCAGTCCCCCCTGGGGCTCCTACAATGAGCAGTTCTTC
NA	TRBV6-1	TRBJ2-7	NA	CASSVSGTVGRYEQYF	TGTGCCAGCAGTGTATCCGGGACAGTCGGGAGGTACGAGCAGTACTTC
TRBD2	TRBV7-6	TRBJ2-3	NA	CASSDHPGLATDTQYF	TGTGCCAGCAGCGATCATCCGGGACTAGCAACAGATACGCAGTATTTT
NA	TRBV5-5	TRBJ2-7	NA	CASSQGAGGPYEQYF	TGTGCCAGCAGCCAGGGGGCGGGAGGTCCCTACGAGCAGTACTTC
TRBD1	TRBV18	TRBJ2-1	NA	CASSRYRGRDNEQFF	TGTGCCAGCTCACGGTACAGGGGTCGTGACAATGAGCAGTTCTTC
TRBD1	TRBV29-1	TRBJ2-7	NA	CSAADRGRFNEQYF	TGCAGCGCCGCGGACAGGGGGCGTTTTAACGAGCAGTACTTC
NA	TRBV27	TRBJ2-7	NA	CASSHGATARYEQYF	TGTGCCAGCAGTCATGGGGCCACGGCCCGCTACGAGCAGTACTTC